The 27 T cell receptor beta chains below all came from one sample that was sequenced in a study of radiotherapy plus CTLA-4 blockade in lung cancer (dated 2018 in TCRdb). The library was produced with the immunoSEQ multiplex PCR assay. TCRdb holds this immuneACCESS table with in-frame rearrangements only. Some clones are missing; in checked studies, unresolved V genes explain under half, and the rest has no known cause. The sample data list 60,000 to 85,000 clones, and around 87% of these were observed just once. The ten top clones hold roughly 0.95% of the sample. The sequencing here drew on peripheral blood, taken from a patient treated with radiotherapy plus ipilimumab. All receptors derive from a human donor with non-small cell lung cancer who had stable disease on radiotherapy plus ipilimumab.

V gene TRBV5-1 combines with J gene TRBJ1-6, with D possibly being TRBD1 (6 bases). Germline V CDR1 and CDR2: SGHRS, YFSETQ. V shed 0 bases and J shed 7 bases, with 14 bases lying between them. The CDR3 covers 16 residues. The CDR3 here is CASSLASPGANSPLHF. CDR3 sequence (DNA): TGCGCCAGCAGCTTGGCCTCCCCAGGGGCCAATTCACCCCTCCACTTT.

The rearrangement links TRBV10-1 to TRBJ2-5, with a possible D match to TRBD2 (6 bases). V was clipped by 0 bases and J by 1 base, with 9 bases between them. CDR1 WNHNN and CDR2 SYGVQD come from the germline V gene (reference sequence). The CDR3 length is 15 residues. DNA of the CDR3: TGCGCCAGCAGTGAGTCATTGCGGGGCCAAGAGACCCAGTACTTC. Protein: CASSESLRGQETQYF.

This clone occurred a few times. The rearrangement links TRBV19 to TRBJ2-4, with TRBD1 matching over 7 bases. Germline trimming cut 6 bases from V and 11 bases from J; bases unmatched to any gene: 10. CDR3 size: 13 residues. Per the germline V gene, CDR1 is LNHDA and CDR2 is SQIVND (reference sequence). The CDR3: CASRPTGDAFQYF. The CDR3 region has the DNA TGTGCCAGTAGACCCACAGGGGACGCTTTTCAGTACTTC.

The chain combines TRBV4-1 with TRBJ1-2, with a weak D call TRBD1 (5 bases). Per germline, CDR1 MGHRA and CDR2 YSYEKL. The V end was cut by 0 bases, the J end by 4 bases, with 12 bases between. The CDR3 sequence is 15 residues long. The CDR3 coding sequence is TGCGCCAGCAGCCAAGATCCCGGGGGGGTCTATGGCTACACCTTC. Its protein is CASSQDPGGVYGYTF.

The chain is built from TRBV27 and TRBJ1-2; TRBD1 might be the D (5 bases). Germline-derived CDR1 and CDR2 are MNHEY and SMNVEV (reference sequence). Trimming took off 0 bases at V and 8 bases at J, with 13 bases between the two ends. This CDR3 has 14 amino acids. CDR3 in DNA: TGTGCCAGCAGTTTATCGCCAGGGTCGAGCGGCTACACCTTC. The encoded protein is CASSLSPGSSGYTF.

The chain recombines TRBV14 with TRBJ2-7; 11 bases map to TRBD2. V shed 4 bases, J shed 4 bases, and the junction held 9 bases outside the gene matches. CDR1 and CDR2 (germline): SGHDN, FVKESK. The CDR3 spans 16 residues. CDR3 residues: CASSPTGASGRYEQYF. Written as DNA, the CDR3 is TGTGCCAGCAGCCCGACCGGGGCTAGCGGGAGGTACGAGCAGTACTTC. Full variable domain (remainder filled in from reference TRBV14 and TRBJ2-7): EAGVTQFPSHSVIEKGQTVTLRCDPISGHDNLYWYRRVMGKEIKFLLHFVKESKQDESGMPNNRFLAERTGGTYSTLKVQPAELEDSGVYFCASSPTGASGRYEQYFGPGTRLTVT.

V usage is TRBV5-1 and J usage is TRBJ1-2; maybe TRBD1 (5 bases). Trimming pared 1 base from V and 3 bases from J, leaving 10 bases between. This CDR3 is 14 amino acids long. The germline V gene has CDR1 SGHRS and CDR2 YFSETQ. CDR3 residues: CASSLYGTDYGYTF. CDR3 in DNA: TGCGCCAGCAGCTTGTATGGGACGGACTATGGCTACACCTTC.

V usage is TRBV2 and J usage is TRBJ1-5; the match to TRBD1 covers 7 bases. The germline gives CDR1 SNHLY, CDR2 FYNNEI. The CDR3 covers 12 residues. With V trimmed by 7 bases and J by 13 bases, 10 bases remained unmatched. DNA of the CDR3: TGTGCCAGCAAAGGGGGACAGAGGCGGCAGCATTTT. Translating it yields CASKGGQRRQHF.

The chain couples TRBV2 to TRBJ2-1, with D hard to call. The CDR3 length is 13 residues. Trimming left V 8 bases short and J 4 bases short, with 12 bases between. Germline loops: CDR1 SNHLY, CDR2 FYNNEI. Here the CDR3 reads CASPTDGYNEQFF. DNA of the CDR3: TGTGCCAGCCCTACGGACGGATACAATGAGCAGTTCTTC.

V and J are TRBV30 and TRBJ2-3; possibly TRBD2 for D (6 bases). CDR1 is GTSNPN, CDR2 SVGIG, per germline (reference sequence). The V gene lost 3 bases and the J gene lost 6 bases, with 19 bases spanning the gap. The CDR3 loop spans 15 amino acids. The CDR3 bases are TGTGCCTGGAGCTTCTCCGGGACTGCGAAGGATACGCAGTATTTT. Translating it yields CAWSFSGTAKDTQYF. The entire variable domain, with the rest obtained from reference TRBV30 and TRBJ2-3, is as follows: SQTIHQWPATLVQPVGSPLSLECTVEGTSNPNLYWYRQAAGRGLQLLFYSVGIGQISSEVPQNLSASRPQDRQFILSSKKLLLSDSGFYLCAWSFSGTAKDTQYFGPGTRLTVL.

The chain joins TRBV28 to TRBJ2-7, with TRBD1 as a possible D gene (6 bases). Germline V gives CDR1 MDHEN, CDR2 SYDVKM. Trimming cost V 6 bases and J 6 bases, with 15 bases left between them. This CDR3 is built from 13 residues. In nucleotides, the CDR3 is TGTGCCAGCAGCTCTGGGGGCGCGATCGAGCAGTACTTC. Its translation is CASSSGGAIEQYF.

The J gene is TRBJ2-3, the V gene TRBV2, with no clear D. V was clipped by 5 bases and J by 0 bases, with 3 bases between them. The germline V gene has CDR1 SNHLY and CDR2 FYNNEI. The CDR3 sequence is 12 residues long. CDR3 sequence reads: CASSQSTDTQYF. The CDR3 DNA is TGTGCCAGCAGTCAGAGCACAGATACGCAGTATTTT.

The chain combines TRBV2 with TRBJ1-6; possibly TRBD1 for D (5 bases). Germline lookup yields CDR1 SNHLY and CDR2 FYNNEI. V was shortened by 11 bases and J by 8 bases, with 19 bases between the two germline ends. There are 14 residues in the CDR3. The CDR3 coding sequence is TGTGCCGGTCGGCCCGGGGCCACCTATTCACCCCTCCACTTT. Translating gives CAGRPGATYSPLHF.

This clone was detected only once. In DNA form, the CDR3 reads TGTGCCAGCAGGCGGGAGATGGGTGCCGGGGAGCTGTTTTTT. Encoded protein: CASRREMGAGELFF. The chain employs TRBV2 and TRBJ2-2, with TRBD2 matching 7 bases. The CDR3 loop spans 14 amino acids. V lost 6 bases, J lost 6 bases, and 7 bases stayed unmatched. CDR1 and CDR2 from the germline V gene are SNHLY and FYNNEI.

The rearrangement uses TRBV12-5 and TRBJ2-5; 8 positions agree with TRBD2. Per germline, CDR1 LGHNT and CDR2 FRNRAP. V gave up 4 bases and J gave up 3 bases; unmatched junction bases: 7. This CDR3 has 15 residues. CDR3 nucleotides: TGTGCTAGTGGTTCCACGGGGGGGAGGGAAGAGACCCAGTACTTC. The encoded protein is CASGSTGGREETQYF.

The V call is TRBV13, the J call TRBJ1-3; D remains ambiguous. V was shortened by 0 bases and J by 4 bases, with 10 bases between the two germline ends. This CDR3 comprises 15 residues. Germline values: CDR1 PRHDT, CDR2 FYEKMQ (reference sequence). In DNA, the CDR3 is TGTGCCAGCAGCTTAGGCTCGGGTAGGGGAAACACCATATATTTT. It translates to CASSLGSGRGNTIYF.

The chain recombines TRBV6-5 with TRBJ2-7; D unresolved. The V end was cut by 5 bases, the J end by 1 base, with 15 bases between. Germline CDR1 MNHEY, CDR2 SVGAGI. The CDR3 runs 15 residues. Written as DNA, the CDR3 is TGTGCCAGCAGTGCCGCAGGCACTACGTCCTACGAGCAGTACTTC. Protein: CASSAAGTTSYEQYF.

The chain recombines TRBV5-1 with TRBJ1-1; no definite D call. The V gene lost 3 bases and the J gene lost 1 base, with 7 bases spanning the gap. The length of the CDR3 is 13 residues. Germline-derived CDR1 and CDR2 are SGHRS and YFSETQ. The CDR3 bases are TGCGCCAGCAGCTCTAGTACGAACACTGAAGCTTTCTTT. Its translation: CASSSSTNTEAFF.

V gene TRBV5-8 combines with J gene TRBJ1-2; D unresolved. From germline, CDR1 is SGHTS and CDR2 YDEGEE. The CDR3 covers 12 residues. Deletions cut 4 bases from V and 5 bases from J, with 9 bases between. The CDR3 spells CASSRVAYGYTF. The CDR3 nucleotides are TGTGCCAGCAGCCGAGTGGCTTATGGCTACACCTTC.

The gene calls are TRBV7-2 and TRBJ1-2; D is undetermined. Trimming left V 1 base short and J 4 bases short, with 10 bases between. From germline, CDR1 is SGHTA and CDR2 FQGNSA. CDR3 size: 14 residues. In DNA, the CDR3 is TGTGCCAGCAGCTTAGACCCACCTGGCTATGGCTACACCTTC. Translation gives CASSLDPPGYGYTF.

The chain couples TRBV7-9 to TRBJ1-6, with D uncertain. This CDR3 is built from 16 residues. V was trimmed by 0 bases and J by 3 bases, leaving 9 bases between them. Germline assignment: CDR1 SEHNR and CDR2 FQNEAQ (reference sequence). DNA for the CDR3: TGTGCCAGCAGCTTAGCCGGGCCCTACTATAATTCACCCCTCCACTTT. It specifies CASSLAGPYYNSPLHF.

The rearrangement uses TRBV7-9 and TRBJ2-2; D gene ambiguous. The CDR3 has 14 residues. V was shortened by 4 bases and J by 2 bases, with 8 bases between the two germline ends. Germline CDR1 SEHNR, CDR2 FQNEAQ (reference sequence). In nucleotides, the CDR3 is TGTGCCAGCAGCTCAGTAGATAACACCGGGGAGCTGTTTTTT. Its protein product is CASSSVDNTGELFF.

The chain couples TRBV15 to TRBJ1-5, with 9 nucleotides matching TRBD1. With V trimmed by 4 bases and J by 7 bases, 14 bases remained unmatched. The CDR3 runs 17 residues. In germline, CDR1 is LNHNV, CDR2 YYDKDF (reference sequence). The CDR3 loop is CATSTYSGTGKRQPQHF. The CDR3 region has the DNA TGTGCCACCAGCACTTATTCCGGGACAGGGAAACGACAGCCCCAGCATTTT. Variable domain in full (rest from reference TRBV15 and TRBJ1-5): DAMVIQNPRYQVTQFGKPVTLSCSQTLNHNVMYWYQQKSSQAPKLLFHYYDKDFNNEADTPDNFQSRRPNTSFCFLDIRSPGLGDTAMYLCATSTYSGTGKRQPQHFGDGTRLSIL.

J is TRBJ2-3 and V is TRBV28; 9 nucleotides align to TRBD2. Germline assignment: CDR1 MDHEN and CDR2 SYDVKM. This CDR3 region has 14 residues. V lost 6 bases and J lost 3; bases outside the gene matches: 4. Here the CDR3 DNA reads TGTGCCAGCAGCGCGGGGGGGCCGACAGATACGCAGTATTTT. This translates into CASSAGGPTDTQYF.

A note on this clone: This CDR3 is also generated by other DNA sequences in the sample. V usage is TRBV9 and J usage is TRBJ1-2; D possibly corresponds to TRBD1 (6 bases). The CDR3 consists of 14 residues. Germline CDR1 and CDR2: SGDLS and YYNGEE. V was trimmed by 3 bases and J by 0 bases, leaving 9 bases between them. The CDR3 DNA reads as TGTGCCAGCAGCGCGACAGGATCTAACTATGGCTACACCTTC. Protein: CASSATGSNYGYTF.

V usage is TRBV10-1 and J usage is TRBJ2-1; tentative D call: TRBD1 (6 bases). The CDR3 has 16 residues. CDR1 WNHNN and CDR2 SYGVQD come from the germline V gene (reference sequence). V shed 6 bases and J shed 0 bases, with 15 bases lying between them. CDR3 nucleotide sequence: TGCGCCAGCAGCAGGGGCTCTCCCAGCTCCTACAATGAGCAGTTCTTC. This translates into CASSRGSPSSYNEQFF.

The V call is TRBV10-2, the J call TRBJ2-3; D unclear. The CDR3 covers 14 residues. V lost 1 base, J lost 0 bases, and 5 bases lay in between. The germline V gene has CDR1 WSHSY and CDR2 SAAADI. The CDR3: CASSEFSSTDTQYF. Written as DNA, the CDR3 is TGCGCCAGCAGTGAGTTTAGCAGCACAGATACGCAGTATTTT.